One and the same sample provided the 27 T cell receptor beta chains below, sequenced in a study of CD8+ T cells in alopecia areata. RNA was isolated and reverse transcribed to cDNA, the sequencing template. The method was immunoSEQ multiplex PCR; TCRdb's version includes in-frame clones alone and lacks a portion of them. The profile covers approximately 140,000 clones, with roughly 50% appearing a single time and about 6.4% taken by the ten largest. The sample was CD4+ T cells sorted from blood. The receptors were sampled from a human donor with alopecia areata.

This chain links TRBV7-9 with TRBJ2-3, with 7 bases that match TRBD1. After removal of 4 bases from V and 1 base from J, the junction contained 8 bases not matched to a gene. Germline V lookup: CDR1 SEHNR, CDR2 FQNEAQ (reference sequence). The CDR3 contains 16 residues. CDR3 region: CASSSDTGARTDTQYF. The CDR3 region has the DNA TGTGCCAGCAGCTCAGATACAGGGGCTCGCACAGATACGCAGTATTTT.

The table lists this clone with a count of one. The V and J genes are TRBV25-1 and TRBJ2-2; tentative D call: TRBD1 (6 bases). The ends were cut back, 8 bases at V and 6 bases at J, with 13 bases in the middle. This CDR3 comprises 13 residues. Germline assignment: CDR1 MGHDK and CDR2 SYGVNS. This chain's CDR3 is CASAAAGAGELFF. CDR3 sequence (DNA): TGTGCCAGCGCGGCGGCAGGGGCCGGGGAGCTGTTTTTT.

Here the CDR3 reads CSARDAWEQYF. The DNA of the CDR3 is TGCAGTGCTAGAGATGCGTGGGAGCAGTACTTC. The rearrangement links TRBV20-1 to TRBJ2-7; no clear D gene. Trimming removed 0 bases from V and 7 bases from J, with 7 bases in between. There are 11 residues in the CDR3. Germline CDR1 is DFQATT and CDR2 is SNEGSKA (reference sequence).

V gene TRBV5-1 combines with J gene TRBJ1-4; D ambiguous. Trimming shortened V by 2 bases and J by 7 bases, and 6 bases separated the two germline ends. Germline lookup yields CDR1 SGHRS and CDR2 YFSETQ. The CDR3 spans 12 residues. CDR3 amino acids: CASSFPGEKLFF. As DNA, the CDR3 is TGCGCCAGCAGCTTTCCGGGTGAAAAACTGTTTTTT. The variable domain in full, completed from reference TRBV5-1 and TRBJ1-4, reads KAGVTQTPRYLIKTRGQQVTLSCSPISGHRSVSWYQQTPGQGLQFLFEYFSETQRNKGNFPGRFSGRQFSNSRSEMNVSTLELGDSALYLCASSFPGEKLFFGSGTQLSVL.

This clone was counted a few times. CDR3: CASSMRPTGVFF. The CDR3 DNA sequence: TGTGCCAGCAGTATGAGACCCACCGGGGTGTTCTTC. V and J are TRBV2 and TRBJ2-1, with D perhaps TRBD2 (5 bases). From germline, CDR1 is SNHLY and CDR2 FYNNEI. This CDR3 contains 12 residues. Trimming removed 5 bases from V and 15 bases from J, with 17 bases in between.

This CDR3 reads CASSPRQGLTDTQYF. DNA for the CDR3: TGTGCCAGCAGTCCAAGACAGGGGTTAACAGATACGCAGTATTTT. The chain recombines TRBV9 with TRBJ2-3, with 8 nucleotides matching TRBD1. The germline V gene encodes CDR1 SGDLS and CDR2 YYNGEE. CDR3 length: 15 residues. With 5 bases clipped from V and 3 bases from J, the junction kept 8 bases outside the gene matches. The complete variable domain, with remaining parts taken from reference TRBV9 and TRBJ2-3, reads DSGVTQTPKHLITATGQRVTLRCSPRSGDLSVYWYQQSLDQGLQFLIQYYNGEERAKGNILERFSAQQFPDLHSELNLSSLELGDSALYFCASSPRQGLTDTQYFGPGTRLTVL.

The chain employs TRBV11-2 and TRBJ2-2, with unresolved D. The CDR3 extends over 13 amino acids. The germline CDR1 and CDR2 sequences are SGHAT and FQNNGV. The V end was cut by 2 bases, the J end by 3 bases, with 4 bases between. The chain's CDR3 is CASSLRYTGELFF. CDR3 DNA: TGTGCCAGCAGCTTACGGTACACCGGGGAGCTGTTTTTT.

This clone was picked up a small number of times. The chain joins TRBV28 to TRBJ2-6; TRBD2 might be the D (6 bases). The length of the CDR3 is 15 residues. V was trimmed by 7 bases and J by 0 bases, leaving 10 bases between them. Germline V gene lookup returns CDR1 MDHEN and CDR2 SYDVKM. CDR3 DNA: TGTGCCAGCATTGACGGGAGCTCTGGGGCCAACGTCCTGACTTTC. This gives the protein CASIDGSSGANVLTF.

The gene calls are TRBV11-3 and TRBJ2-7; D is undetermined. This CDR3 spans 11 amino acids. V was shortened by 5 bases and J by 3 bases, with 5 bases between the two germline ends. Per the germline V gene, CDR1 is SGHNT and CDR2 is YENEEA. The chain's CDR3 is CASSPHYEQYF. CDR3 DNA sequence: TGTGCCAGCAGCCCCCACTACGAGCAGTACTTC.

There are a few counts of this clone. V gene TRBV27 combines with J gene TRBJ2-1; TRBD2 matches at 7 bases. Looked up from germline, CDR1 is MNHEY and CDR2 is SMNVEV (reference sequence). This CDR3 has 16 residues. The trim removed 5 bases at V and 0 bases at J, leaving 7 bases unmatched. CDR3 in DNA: TGTGCCAGCAGTCCCACAAGGACTAGCTCCTACAATGAGCAGTTCTTC. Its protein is CASSPTRTSSYNEQFF.

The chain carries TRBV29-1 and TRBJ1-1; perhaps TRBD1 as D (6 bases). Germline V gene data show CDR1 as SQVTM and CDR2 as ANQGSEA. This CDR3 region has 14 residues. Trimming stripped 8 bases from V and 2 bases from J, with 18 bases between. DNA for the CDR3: TGCAGCACCCGGCGGACAGTTCAAAACACTGAAGCTTTCTTT. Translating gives CSTRRTVQNTEAFF.

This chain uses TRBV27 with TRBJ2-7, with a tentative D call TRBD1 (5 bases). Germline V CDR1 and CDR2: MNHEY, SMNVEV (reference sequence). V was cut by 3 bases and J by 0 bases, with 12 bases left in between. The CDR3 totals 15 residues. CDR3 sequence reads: CASSFRAQSSYEQYF. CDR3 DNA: TGTGCCAGCAGTTTCAGGGCGCAGTCCTCCTACGAGCAGTACTTC.

The CDR3 reads CASSEQGKETQYF. The DNA for the CDR3 is TGCGCCAGCAGTGAACAGGGGAAAGAGACCCAGTACTTC. The V gene is TRBV5-1, the J gene TRBJ2-5; TRBD1 matches 7 bases. V dropped 5 bases and J dropped 3; count of bases not matched to a gene: 4. This CDR3 contains 13 residues. CDR1 and CDR2 (germline): SGHRS, YFSETQ. Combining the CDR3 with reference TRBV5-1 and TRBJ2-5 gives the whole variable domain KAGVTQTPRYLIKTRGQQVTLSCSPISGHRSVSWYQQTPGQGLQFLFEYFSETQRNKGNFPGRFSGRQFSNSRSEMNVSTLELGDSALYLCASSEQGKETQYFGPGTRLLVL.

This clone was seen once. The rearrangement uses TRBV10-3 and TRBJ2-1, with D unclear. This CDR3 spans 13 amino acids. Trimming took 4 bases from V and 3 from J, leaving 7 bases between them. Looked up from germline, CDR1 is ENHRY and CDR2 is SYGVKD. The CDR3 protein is CAISGGIYNEQFF. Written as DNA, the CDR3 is TGTGCCATCAGTGGCGGCATCTACAATGAGCAGTTCTTC.

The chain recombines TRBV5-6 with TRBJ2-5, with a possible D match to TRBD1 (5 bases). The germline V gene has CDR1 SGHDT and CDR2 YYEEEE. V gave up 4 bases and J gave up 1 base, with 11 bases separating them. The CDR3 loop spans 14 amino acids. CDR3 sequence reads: CASSPQGRQETQYF. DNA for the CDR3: TGTGCCAGCAGCCCTCAGGGTCGCCAAGAGACCCAGTACTTC.

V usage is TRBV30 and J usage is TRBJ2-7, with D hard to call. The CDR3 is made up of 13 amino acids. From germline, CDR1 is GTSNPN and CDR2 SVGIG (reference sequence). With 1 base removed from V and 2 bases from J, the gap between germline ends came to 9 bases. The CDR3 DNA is TGTGCCTGGAGTGATACGGCCCCCTACGAGCAGTACTTC. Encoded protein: CAWSDTAPYEQYF.

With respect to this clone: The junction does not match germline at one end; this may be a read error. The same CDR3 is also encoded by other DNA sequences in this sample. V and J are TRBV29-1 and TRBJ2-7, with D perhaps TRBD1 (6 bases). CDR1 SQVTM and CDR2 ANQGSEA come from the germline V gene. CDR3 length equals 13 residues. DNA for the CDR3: TGCAGCGTCGCCGGGACACAGGTCTACGAGCAATACTTC. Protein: CSVAGTQVYEQYF.

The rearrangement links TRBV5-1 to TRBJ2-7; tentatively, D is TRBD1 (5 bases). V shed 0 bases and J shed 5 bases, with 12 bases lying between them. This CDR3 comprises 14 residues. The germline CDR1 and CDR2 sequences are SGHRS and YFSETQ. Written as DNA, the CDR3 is TGCGCCAGCAGCTTGGGTGGGGCGCGCCACGAGCAGTACTTC. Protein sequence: CASSLGGARHEQYF.

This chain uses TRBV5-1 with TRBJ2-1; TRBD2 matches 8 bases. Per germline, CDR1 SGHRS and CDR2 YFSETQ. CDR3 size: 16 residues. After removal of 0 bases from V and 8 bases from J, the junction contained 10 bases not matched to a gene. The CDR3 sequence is CASSLGKLAEADEQFF. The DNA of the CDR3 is TGCGCCAGCAGCTTGGGTAAACTAGCGGAGGCAGATGAGCAGTTCTTC. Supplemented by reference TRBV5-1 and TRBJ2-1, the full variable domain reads KAGVTQTPRYLIKTRGQQVTLSCSPISGHRSVSWYQQTPGQGLQFLFEYFSETQRNKGNFPGRFSGRQFSNSRSEMNVSTLELGDSALYLCASSLGKLAEADEQFFGPGTRLTVL.

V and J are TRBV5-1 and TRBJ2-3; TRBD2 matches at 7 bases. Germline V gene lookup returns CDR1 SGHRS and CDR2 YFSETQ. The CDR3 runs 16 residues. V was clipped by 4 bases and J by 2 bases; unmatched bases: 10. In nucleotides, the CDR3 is TGCGCCAGCAGCACCGAAGCGGGAACGTTCACAGATACGCAGTATTTT. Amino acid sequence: CASSTEAGTFTDTQYF.

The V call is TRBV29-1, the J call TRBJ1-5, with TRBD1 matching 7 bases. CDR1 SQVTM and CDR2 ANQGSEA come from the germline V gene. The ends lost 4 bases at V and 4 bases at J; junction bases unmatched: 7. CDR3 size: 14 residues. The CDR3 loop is CSVAPQGSNQPQHF. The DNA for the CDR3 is TGCAGCGTTGCCCCACAGGGGAGTAATCAGCCCCAGCATTTT.

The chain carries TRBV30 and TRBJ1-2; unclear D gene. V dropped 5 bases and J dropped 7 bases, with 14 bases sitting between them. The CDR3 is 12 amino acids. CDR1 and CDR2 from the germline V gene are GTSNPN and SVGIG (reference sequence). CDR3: CAWGWILSGYTF. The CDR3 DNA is TGTGCCTGGGGCTGGATCCTTTCTGGCTACACCTTC.

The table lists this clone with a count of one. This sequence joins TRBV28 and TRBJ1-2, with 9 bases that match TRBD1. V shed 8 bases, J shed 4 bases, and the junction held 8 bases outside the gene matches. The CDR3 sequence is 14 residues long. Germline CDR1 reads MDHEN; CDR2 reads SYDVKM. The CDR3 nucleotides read TGTGCCAGCCGGACAGGGGCGGTAGGCTATGGCTACACCTTC. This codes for CASRTGAVGYGYTF.

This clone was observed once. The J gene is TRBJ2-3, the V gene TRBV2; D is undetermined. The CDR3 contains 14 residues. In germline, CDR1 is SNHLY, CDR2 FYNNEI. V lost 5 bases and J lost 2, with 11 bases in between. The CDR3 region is CASSMLSNTDTQYF. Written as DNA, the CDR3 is TGTGCCAGCAGTATGCTCTCAAACACAGATACGCAGTATTTT.

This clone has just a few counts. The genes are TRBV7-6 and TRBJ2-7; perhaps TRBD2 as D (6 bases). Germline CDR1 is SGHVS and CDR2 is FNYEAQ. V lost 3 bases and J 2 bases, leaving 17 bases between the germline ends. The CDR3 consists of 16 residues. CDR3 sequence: CASSFNRDSLAYEQYF. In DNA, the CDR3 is TGTGCCAGCAGCTTCAACCGGGACTCCTTAGCCTACGAGCAGTACTTC.

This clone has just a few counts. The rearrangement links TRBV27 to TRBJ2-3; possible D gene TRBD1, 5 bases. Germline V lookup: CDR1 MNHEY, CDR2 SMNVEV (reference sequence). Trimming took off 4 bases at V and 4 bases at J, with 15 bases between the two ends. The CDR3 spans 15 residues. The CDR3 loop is CASSSWTRGSDTQYF. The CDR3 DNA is TGTGCCAGCAGTTCCTGGACAAGGGGATCAGATACGCAGTATTTT.

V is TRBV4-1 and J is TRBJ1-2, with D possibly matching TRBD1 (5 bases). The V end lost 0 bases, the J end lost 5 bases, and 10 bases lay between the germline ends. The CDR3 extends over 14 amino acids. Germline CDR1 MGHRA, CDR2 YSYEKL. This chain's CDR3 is CASSQETAQYGYTF. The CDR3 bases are TGCGCCAGCAGCCAAGAGACAGCCCAGTATGGCTACACCTTC.